The rows below give T cell receptor beta chains drawn from one sample of a study of blood T cells in healthy people across ages. From the 5' RACE reads, TCRdb called clonotypes with MiXCR, one entry per CDR3 protein. The data hold roughly 790,000 distinct CDR3 sequences, with roughly 41% observed a single time. The specimen sequenced was blood. These TCRs come from a woman aged 60-75 years in good health. Both conserved end residues are part of each CDR3. Fields, in order: V gene, J gene, D gene, clone size, CDR3 protein, CDR3 DNA. D genes are given only for firm matches. Rows may omit the clone size; those that give it use once, few, many or a size class.

>TRBV5-6|TRBJ1-1|-|-
CASSSQDPWAEAFF
TGTGCCAGCAGCTCACAGGATCCATGGGCTGAAGCTTTCTTT
>TRBV4-1|TRBJ2-5|TRBD1|-
CASSQEGGGTGQETQYF
TGCGCCAGCAGCCAAGAAGGAGGAGGGACAGGGCAAGAGACCCAGTACTTC
>TRBV6-1|TRBJ1-2|TRBD1|-
CASSDTGADGYTF
TGTGCCAGCAGTGACACAGGGGCGGATGGCTACACCTTC
>TRBV5-1|TRBJ2-7|-|-
CASSSDSGLYEQYF
TGCGCCAGCAGCTCTGACAGCGGGCTCTACGAGCAGTACTTC
>TRBV20-1|TRBJ2-1|-|-
CSARDSPATQFF
TGCAGTGCTAGAGATTCGCCAGCGACGCAGTTCTTC
>TRBV20-1|TRBJ2-5|TRBD2|-
CSAHIAGGLQETQYF
TGCAGTGCTCATATAGCGGGGGGCTTACAAGAGACCCAGTACTTC
>TRBV29-1|TRBJ1-5|TRBD1|-
CSVAGTGQDQPRHF
TGCAGCGTGGCCGGGACAGGGCAGGATCAGCCCCGGCATTTT
>TRBV6-2/TRBV6-3|TRBJ1-1|-|-
CASSYSLNTEAFF
TGTGCCAGCAGTTACTCCCTCAACACTGAAGCTTTCTTT
>TRBV7-8|TRBJ2-3|-|-
CASSMSSHPLDTQYF
TGTGCCAGCAGCATGTCTAGCCACCCTTTGGATACGCAGTATTTT
>TRBV7-2|TRBJ2-7|TRBD2|-
CASSWGPRTSASYEQYF
TGTGCCAGCAGCTGGGGACCCAGGACTAGCGCATCCTACGAGCAGTACTTC
>TRBV20-1|TRBJ2-7|-|-
CSVNKGSPLGYEQYF
TGCAGTGTCAACAAGGGGAGCCCACTGGGGTACGAGCAGTACTTC
>TRBV20-1|TRBJ2-1|TRBD2|-
CSARGGGVGDEQFF
TGCAGTGCTAGAGGCGGGGGGGTTGGCGATGAGCAGTTCTTC
>TRBV7-2|TRBJ1-6|TRBD1|-
CASSLAGGQGLSPLHF
TGTGCCAGCAGCTTAGCTGGGGGACAGGGTCTTTCACCCCTCCACTTT
>TRBV5-1|TRBJ2-5|TRBD2|-
CASSRIGTTHNEQYF
TGCGCCAGCAGCAGAATCGGGACTACTCACAATGAGCAGTACTTC
>TRBV6-2/TRBV6-3|TRBJ2-1|TRBD2|few
CASRPGLAEAYNEQFF
TGTGCCAGCAGACCGGGACTAGCAGAAGCCTACAATGAGCAGTTCTTC
>TRBV6-2/TRBV6-3|TRBJ2-7|-|few
CASSYSKRAGYEQYF
TGTGCCAGCAGTTACTCGAAAAGGGCAGGCTACGAGCAGTACTTC
>TRBV16|TRBJ1-4|-|few
CASSQSKGILGEKLFF
TGTGCCAGCAGCCAATCGAAGGGAATTTTGGGTGAAAAACTGTTTTTT
>TRBV5-6|TRBJ2-6|-|-
CASSLVGRSSGANVLTF
TGTGCCAGCAGCTTGGTGGGCAGAAGCTCTGGGGCCAACGTCCTGACTTTC
>TRBV6-2/TRBV6-3|TRBJ1-4|-|few
CASSRTGPPELFF
TGTGCCAGCAGTAGGACCGGGCCTCCGGAACTGTTTTTT
>TRBV28|TRBJ2-3|-|-
CASSFGLSTDTQYF
TGTGCCAGCAGTTTTGGGTTGAGCACAGATACGCAGTATTTT
>TRBV9|TRBJ2-5|-|-
CASSVSTLWNEQYF
TGTGCCAGCAGCGTCTCGACCCTTTGGAATGAGCAGTACTTC
>TRBV13|TRBJ2-3|-|-
CASSSCLVGTDTQYF
TGTGCCAGCAGCTCCTGCTTAGTAGGCACAGATACGCAGTATTTT
>TRBV6-5|TRBJ2-1|TRBD1|-
CASRGTGGSYNEQFF
TGTGCCAGCAGGGGGACAGGGGGCTCCTACAATGAGCAGTTCTTC
>TRBV20-1|TRBJ1-6|-|-
CSARDIRDVPLHF
TGCAGTGCTAGAGATATCAGGGATGTTCCCCTCCACTTT